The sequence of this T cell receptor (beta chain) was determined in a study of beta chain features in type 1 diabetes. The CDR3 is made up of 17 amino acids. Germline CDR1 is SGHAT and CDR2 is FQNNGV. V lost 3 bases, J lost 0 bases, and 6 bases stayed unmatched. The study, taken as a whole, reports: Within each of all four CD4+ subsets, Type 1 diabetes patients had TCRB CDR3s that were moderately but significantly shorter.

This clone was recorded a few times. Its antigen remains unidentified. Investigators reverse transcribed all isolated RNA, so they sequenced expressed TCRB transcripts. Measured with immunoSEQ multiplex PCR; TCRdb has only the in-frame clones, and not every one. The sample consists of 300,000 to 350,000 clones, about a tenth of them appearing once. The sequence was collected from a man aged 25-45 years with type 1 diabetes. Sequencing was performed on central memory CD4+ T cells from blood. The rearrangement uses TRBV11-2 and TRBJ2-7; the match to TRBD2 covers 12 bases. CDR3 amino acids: CASSLLTSGGISYEQYF. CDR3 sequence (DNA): TGTGCCAGCAGCTTGCTTACTAGCGGGGGGATCTCCTACGAGCAGTACTTC. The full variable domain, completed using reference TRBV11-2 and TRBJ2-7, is EAGVAQSPRYKIIEKRQSVAFWCNPISGHATLYWYQQILGQGPKLLIQFQNNGVVDDSQLPKDRFSAERLKGVDSTLKIQPAKLEDSAVYLCASSLLTSGGISYEQYFGPGTRLTVT.